This T cell receptor beta chain was sequenced in a study of regulatory T cells in long-lasting Graves disease. The germline V gene encodes CDR1 ENHRY and CDR2 SYGVKD. V was pared by 4 bases and J by 5 bases, with 7 bases of the junction left unmatched. CDR3 length: 14 amino acids. Time point: persistent/refractory GD, antithyroid drugs over 5 years with positive TRAb. RNA from PBMCs was the source of the TCR library. iRepertoire HTBI primers and Arm-PCR of CDR3 regions built TCR beta libraries. TCRdb itself ran the multiplex PCR reads through MiXCR, one entry per CDR3 protein. The sample consists of 400,000 to 500,000 distinct CDR3 sequences, under 25% of them appearing once. At least ten counts were recorded for this clonotype.

The clonotype was recovered from a female donor with Graves disease. Specimen: peripheral blood mononuclear cells (PBMCs), collected when the disease was refractory, from a patient treated with antithyroid drugs. The chain recombines TRBV10-3 with TRBJ2-7, with 8 bases fitting TRBD1. The CDR3 coding sequence is TGTGCCATCAGTGCCAGACAGGGGCATGACGAGCAGTACTTC. It encodes CAISARQGHDEQYF.